This entry lists 2 T cell receptor beta chains sequenced from one sample in a study of T cell repertoires in cytomegalovirus infection. Each CDR3 protein is one row after TCRdb ran MiXCR on the reads. Among 350,000 to 500,000 distinct CDR3 sequences listed, around 32% were seen once. Specimen: PBMCs. The source of these receptors is a human donor in good health (CMV status not recorded). Some clones in this sample may be carry-over from other donors' samples.

This clonotype occurred a few times. The CDR3 loop is CASSQYRGANTGELFF. The CDR3 coding sequence is TGTGCCAGCAGCCAATACCGGGGGGCGAACACCGGGGAGCTGTTTTTT. The chain uses TRBV9 and TRBJ2-2; TRBD2 agrees at 7 bases. The J segment lost 0 bases and the V segment lost 4 bases, leaving 6 bases of the junction unmatched. CDR3 length equals 16 residues. The germline V gene has CDR1 SGDLS and CDR2 YYNGEE.

At least ten counts were recorded for this clonotype. The chain uses TRBV11-2 and TRBJ1-3; tentatively, D is TRBD1 (6 bases). Trimming removed 4 bases from V and 3 bases from J, with 16 bases in between. The CDR3 has 16 amino acids. Germline V gene lookup returns CDR1 SGHAT and CDR2 FQNNGV. DNA of the CDR3: TGTGCCAGCAGCTCCCTCCGGACAGCGCGTGGAAACACCATATATTTT. Translation: CASSSLRTARGNTIYF.